This record concerns one T cell receptor (beta chain) sequence. Its antigen is undetermined. Enrollment shut out patients with autoimmune disease history or systemic immunosuppression. Clones were read by immunoSEQ multiplex PCR, and TCRdb kept only the in-frame ones, dropping some. The repertoire consists of around 38,000 clones, with 82% occurring once and the leading ten covering more than 6.5%. These data originate in a study of OX40 agonist ivuxolimab in advanced cancers. Study information: Ivuxolimab was delivered to patients intravenously every 2 weeks at doses spanning 0.01 to 10 mg/kg.

V was cut by 4 bases and J by 0 bases, with 9 bases left in between. Germline V gives CDR1 SGHRS, CDR2 YFSETQ. This CDR3 contains 14 residues. Study findings and constraints: Specificity for antigen went undetermined in the expanded peripheral T cells.

This rearrangement joins TRBV5-1 to TRBJ2-3, with D uncertain. This TCR derives from an adult with an advanced solid tumor such as melanoma, head and neck, liver or kidney cancer. Specimen: CD4+ or CD8+ T cells sorted from blood, collected in a trial of the OX40 agonist ivuxolimab. The CDR3 DNA is TGCGCCAGCAGCCCACCGGTTAGCACAGATACGCAGTATTTT. Its protein product is CASSPPVSTDTQYF. The full variable domain, completed using reference TRBV5-1 and TRBJ2-3, is KAGVTQTPRYLIKTRGQQVTLSCSPISGHRSVSWYQQTPGQGLQFLFEYFSETQRNKGNFPGRFSGRQFSNSRSEMNVSTLELGDSALYLCASSPPVSTDTQYFGPGTRLTVL.